These T cell receptor beta chains were read from a single sample in a study of blood T cell repertoires in COVID-19. Clones were sequenced by immunoSEQ multiplex PCR, and TCRdb holds only the in-frame ones, with some missing. There are 250,000 to 300,000 clones in the sample; under 90% occur only once, and around 2.9% lies in the top ten. Sequencing was carried out using peripheral blood. The receptors here all came from a woman aged 55-69 years with active or convalescent COVID-19. CDR3s include the opening cysteine and the closing phenylalanine or tryptophan. Each record gives: clone size, J gene, D gene, V gene, CDR3 length, CDR3 DNA, CDR3 protein. D genes are given only for firm matches. Part of the rows lack a size; the others show once, few, many or a class for expanded clones.

>.|TRBJ1-5|.|TRBV10-3|13
TGTGCCATCAGTGAGGAAACTCTCGGGCCCCAGCATTTT
CAISEETLGPQHF
>.|TRBJ2-2|.|TRBV9|14
TGTGCCAGCAGCTCACGACAGAACACCGGGGAGCTGTTTTTT
CASSSRQNTGELFF
>.|TRBJ1-2|TRBD1|TRBV24-1|15
TGTGCCACCAGTGAAACCGGGACAGGGGGTTTAGGCTACACCTTC
CATSETGTGGLGYTF
>.|TRBJ1-4|TRBD1|TRBV10-3|15
TGTGCCATCAGTCGGACAGGCGGGACTAATGAAAAACTGTTTTTT
CAISRTGGTNEKLFF
>.|TRBJ2-2|TRBD1|TRBV19|14
TGTGCCAGTAGCCGACAGGGGTTGGGCGGGGAGCTGTTTTTT
CASSRQGLGGELFF
>.|TRBJ1-2|TRBD1|TRBV18|13
TGTGCCAGCTCACCTGGACAGGTTGGTGGCTACACCTTC
CASSPGQVGGYTF
>.|TRBJ2-3|.|TRBV5-1|14
TGCGCCAGCAGCTTGGGTTCGGTCGGGGATACGCAGTATTTT
CASSLGSVGDTQYF
>.|TRBJ1-5|TRBD1|TRBV7-9|16
TGTGCCAGCAGCTTAGCAGGGGGCGACGTCAATCAGCCCCAGCATTTT
CASSLAGGDVNQPQHF
>.|TRBJ2-2|TRBD1|TRBV7-2|15
TGTGCCAGCAGCTCGCTGACAGGGGAAACCGGGGAGCTGTTTTTT
CASSSLTGETGELFF
>.|TRBJ2-5|TRBD2|TRBV4-2|15
TGTGCCAGCAGCCAAGGTCGCGGGGGGGACGAGACCCAGTACTTC
CASSQGRGGDETQYF
>.|TRBJ2-5|TRBD2|TRBV2|15
TGTGCCAGCATAAAGCGGGGGTCGGGGGGAGAGACCCAGTACTTC
CASIKRGSGGETQYF
>.|TRBJ2-1|.|TRBV7-9|12
TGTGCCAGCAGCACTACAGGTTTTGAGCAGTTCTTC
CASSTTGFEQFF
>few|TRBJ2-7|.|TRBV4-2|17
TGTGCCAGCAGCCAAGGCGGTGGCTGGGGGGGCCGGTACGAGCAGTACTTC
CASSQGGGWGGRYEQYF
>.|TRBJ2-1|TRBD1|TRBV7-3|14
TGTGCCAGCAGCCCGGGACAGGGGTCCAATGAGCAGTTCTTC
CASSPGQGSNEQFF
>.|TRBJ1-3|.|TRBV9|13
TGTGCCAGCAGCGGAGAGGGTTTAAACACCATATATTTT
CASSGEGLNTIYF
>.|TRBJ2-5|.|TRBV2|13
TGTGCCAGCAGTGTGTACCCACTTCGGACCCAGTACTTC
CASSVYPLRTQYF
>.|TRBJ1-5|TRBD1|TRBV19|15
TGTGCCAGTAGTGCAAGACAGGGTCTCGGACAGCCCCAGCATTTT
CASSARQGLGQPQHF